The 21 T cell receptor beta chains given below trace back to one sample, sequenced in a study of blood T cell repertoires in COVID-19. TCRdb's copy holds only in-frame clones and misses some; the assay was immunoSEQ multiplex PCR. This table holds about 130,000 clones, around 83% found once. The sample was peripheral blood. All receptors come from an elderly woman with COVID-19, enrolled during active disease.

This clone was detected a few times. The chain is built from TRBV12-5 and TRBJ2-5, with D possibly matching TRBD1 (6 bases). The CDR3 length is 14 residues. The V end was cut by 1 base, the J end by 3 bases, with 9 bases between. Germline CDR1 and CDR2: LGHNT and FRNRAP. CDR3 residues: CASGLGAGEETQYF. The CDR3 coding sequence is TGTGCTAGTGGTTTGGGGGCAGGGGAAGAGACCCAGTACTTC.

Many counts were recorded for this clone. The chain combines TRBV5-5 with TRBJ1-6; TRBD1 is a possible D gene (5 bases). The CDR3 loop spans 15 amino acids. With 2 bases removed from V and 8 bases from J, the gap between germline ends came to 14 bases. Germline V gives CDR1 SGHKS, CDR2 YYEKEE (reference sequence). The CDR3 sequence: CASSFGSGWDSPLHF. For the CDR3, the DNA is TGTGCCAGCAGCTTTGGGTCAGGGTGGGATTCACCCCTCCACTTT.

The chain combines TRBV9 with TRBJ1-2; 9 nucleotides match TRBD1. Germline V gives CDR1 SGDLS, CDR2 YYNGEE. The CDR3 covers 16 residues. With 0 bases clipped from V and 4 bases from J, the junction kept 7 bases outside the gene matches. CDR3 residues: CASSVDGQGYSYGYTF. CDR3 coding DNA: TGTGCCAGCAGCGTAGACGGACAGGGGTACTCCTATGGCTACACCTTC.

V gene TRBV10-3 combines with J gene TRBJ1-2; TRBD1 agrees at 7 bases. The germline V gene has CDR1 ENHRY and CDR2 SYGVKD. With 0 bases clipped from V and 4 bases from J, the junction kept 8 bases outside the gene matches. The CDR3 runs to 16 residues. The DNA of the CDR3 is TGTGCCATCAGTGAGTCCCCGACAGGGCAGATCTATGGCTACACCTTC. Translation gives CAISESPTGQIYGYTF.

J is TRBJ2-1 and V is TRBV2; D not certain. Per germline, CDR1 SNHLY and CDR2 FYNNEI. Trimming pared 8 bases from V and 0 bases from J, leaving 14 bases between. The CDR3 covers 15 residues. The CDR3 DNA reads as TGTGCCAGCTCACTGGCGGATGACTCCTACAATGAGCAGTTCTTC. Its protein is CASSLADDSYNEQFF.

V gene TRBV24-1 combines with J gene TRBJ2-1; the match to TRBD2 covers 7 bases. CDR3 length equals 15 residues. V was pared by 4 bases and J by 9 bases, with 11 bases of the junction left unmatched. Germline assignment: CDR1 KGHDR and CDR2 SFDVKD. CDR3 protein: CATSESRDYPPEQFF. The CDR3 DNA is TGTGCCACCAGTGAAAGCCGGGACTACCCTCCTGAGCAGTTCTTC.

The rearrangement links TRBV7-9 to TRBJ2-5; the match to TRBD1 covers 7 bases. The CDR3 is 13 residues long. The trim removed 5 bases at V and 5 bases at J, leaving 5 bases unmatched. Germline CDR1 and CDR2: SEHNR and FQNEAQ (reference sequence). In DNA, the CDR3 is TGTGCCAGCAGCCCAGGGGGTGGCGAGACCCAGTACTTC. Encoded protein: CASSPGGGETQYF.

The J gene is TRBJ1-1, the V gene TRBV7-8; the D gene is possibly TRBD1 (6 bases). The CDR3 runs 13 residues. In germline, CDR1 is SGHVS, CDR2 FQNEAQ. V was shortened by 4 bases and J by 4 bases, with 10 bases between the two germline ends. This CDR3 reads CASSSQGFTEAFF. In nucleotides, the CDR3 is TGTGCCAGCAGCTCTCAGGGGTTCACTGAAGCTTTCTTT.

Only one count was recorded for this clone. The chain recombines TRBV5-4 with TRBJ2-5, with TRBD1 matching 9 bases. CDR3 length: 14 amino acids. CDR1 SGHNT and CDR2 YYREEE come from the germline V gene (reference sequence). After removal of 5 bases from V and 4 bases from J, the junction contained 6 bases not matched to a gene. The CDR3 protein is CASSIPGQGETQYF. CDR3 nucleotide sequence: TGTGCCAGCAGTATTCCGGGACAGGGAGAGACCCAGTACTTC.

The chain employs TRBV7-3 and TRBJ2-6; D remains ambiguous. This CDR3 has 16 residues. Germline CDR1 is SGHTA and CDR2 is FQGTGA. The V and J ends lost 5 bases and 0 bases respectively, with 11 bases between them. CDR3 protein: CASSPKTTSGANVLTF. In DNA, the CDR3 is TGTGCCAGCAGCCCGAAGACAACCTCTGGGGCCAACGTCCTGACTTTC.

The chain employs TRBV5-5 and TRBJ1-5; a weak D match, TRBD1 (5 bases). The V gene lost 2 bases and the J gene lost 0 bases, with 12 bases spanning the gap. This CDR3 spans 16 amino acids. The germline CDR1 and CDR2 sequences are SGHKS and YYEKEE (reference sequence). The CDR3 sequence is CASSLDRIYSNQPQHF. The CDR3 DNA reads TGTGCCAGCAGCTTAGACAGAATCTATAGCAATCAGCCCCAGCATTTT.

V is TRBV11-1 and J is TRBJ2-2; D is possibly TRBD2 (6 bases). V was clipped by 5 bases and J by 4 bases, with 17 bases between them. The germline CDR1 and CDR2 sequences are SGHAT and FQDESV (reference sequence). The CDR3 sequence is 16 residues long. In nucleotides, the CDR3 is TGTGCCAGCAGCCTTCGGACCTCCGGGGGCACCGGGGAGCTGTTTTTT. Its protein product is CASSLRTSGGTGELFF.

This rearrangement joins TRBV3-1 (or the pseudogene TRBV3-2) to TRBJ2-2; 9 bases map to TRBD1. Per germline, CDR1 LGHDT and CDR2 YNNKEL (reference sequence). The CDR3 is 18 amino acids. Trimming took 0 bases from V and 4 from J; bases not matched to a gene: 9. The CDR3 loop is CASSQDPVTGGGTGELFF. CDR3 nucleotide sequence: TGTGCCAGCAGCCAAGACCCCGTGACAGGGGGAGGCACCGGGGAGCTGTTTTTT.

The V call is TRBV19, the J call TRBJ1-2; 7 positions match TRBD1. CDR3 length: 14 residues. After removal of 7 bases from V and 4 bases from J, the junction contained 9 bases not matched to a gene. Germline CDR1 reads LNHDA; CDR2 reads SQIVND (reference sequence). CDR3 protein: CASTEQGSSYGYTF. The CDR3 DNA reads as TGTGCCAGTACTGAACAGGGGTCGAGCTATGGCTACACCTTC.

The V call is TRBV3-1 (or the pseudogene TRBV3-2), the J call TRBJ2-3, with a weak D call TRBD2 (5 bases). V lost 4 bases and J lost 4, with 15 bases in between. The CDR3 totals 15 residues. Germline V gives CDR1 LGHDT, CDR2 YNNKEL (reference sequence). CDR3 coding DNA: TGTGCCAGCAGCCGTGCAGGAAGCGGCGCAGATACGCAGTATTTT. Translated: CASSRAGSGADTQYF.

CDR3 bases: TGTGCCAGCAGTGGGGGAGGGCGAATTTACAATGAGCAGTTCTTC. It specifies CASSGGGRIYNEQFF. The V call is TRBV2, the J call TRBJ2-1; 7 bases are a match to TRBD2. V shed 4 bases, J shed 4 bases, and the junction held 7 bases outside the gene matches. CDR1 is SNHLY, CDR2 FYNNEI, per germline. The CDR3 totals 15 residues.

The chain couples TRBV20-1 to TRBJ2-1, with a possible D match to TRBD1 (6 bases). CDR3 length: 15 residues. The germline gives CDR1 DFQATT, CDR2 SNEGSKA (reference sequence). The V gene lost 3 bases and the J gene lost 10 bases, with 22 bases spanning the gap. As DNA, the CDR3 is TGCAGTGCTAGTCCCCCTCTTACAGGGTTTTTGGAGCAGTTCTTC. Amino acids: CSASPPLTGFLEQFF.

CDR3 in DNA: TGTGCCAGCAGTCCGCAAATTAGCGCGATCCTGGAGCAGTACTTC. Amino acids: CASSPQISAILEQYF. The chain has TRBV27 and TRBJ2-7; D possibly corresponds to TRBD2 (5 bases). V lost 5 bases and J lost 7, with 21 bases in between. CDR1 and CDR2 (germline): MNHEY, SMNVEV (reference sequence). The CDR3 length is 15 residues.

The chain recombines TRBV5-6 with TRBJ2-2, with D maybe TRBD1 (6 bases). CDR3 size: 15 residues. The V gene's germline CDR1 is SGHDT and CDR2 YYEEEE. Trimming took off 4 bases at V and 2 bases at J, with 12 bases between the two ends. The CDR3 coding sequence is TGTGCCAGCAGCCCGACAGGTCCTAACACCGGGGAGCTGTTTTTT. This codes for CASSPTGPNTGELFF.

The chain links TRBV5-1 to TRBJ1-1; no clear D. The germline V gene has CDR1 SGHRS and CDR2 YFSETQ. The CDR3 loop spans 13 amino acids. V was cut by 4 bases and J by 1 base, with 8 bases left in between. CDR3 region: CASSPPGNTEAFF. The CDR3 DNA reads as TGCGCCAGCAGCCCCCCCGGGAACACTGAAGCTTTCTTT.

The chain links TRBV27 to TRBJ1-1; a weak D match, TRBD1 (6 bases). Trimming stripped 7 bases from V and 2 bases from J, with 14 bases between. The CDR3 sequence is 14 residues long. The V gene's germline CDR1 is MNHEY and CDR2 SMNVEV (reference sequence). In DNA, the CDR3 is TGTGCCAGCACTCACGGGGGGCCAAACACTGAAGCTTTCTTT. Protein product: CASTHGGPNTEAFF.